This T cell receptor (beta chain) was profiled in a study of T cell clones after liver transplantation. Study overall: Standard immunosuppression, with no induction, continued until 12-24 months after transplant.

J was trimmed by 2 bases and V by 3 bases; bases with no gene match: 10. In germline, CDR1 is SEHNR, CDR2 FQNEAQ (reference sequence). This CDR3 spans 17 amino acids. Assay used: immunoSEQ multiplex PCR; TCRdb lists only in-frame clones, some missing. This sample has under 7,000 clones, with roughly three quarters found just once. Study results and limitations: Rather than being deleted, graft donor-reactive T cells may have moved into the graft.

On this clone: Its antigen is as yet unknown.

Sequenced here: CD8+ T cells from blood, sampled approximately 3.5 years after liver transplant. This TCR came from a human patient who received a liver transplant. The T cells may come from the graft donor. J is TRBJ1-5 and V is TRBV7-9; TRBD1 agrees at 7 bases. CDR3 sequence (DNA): TGTGCCAGCAGCTTGGGTCCAGGGACAGTTGGCAATCAGCCCCAGCATTTT. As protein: CASSLGPGTVGNQPQHF.